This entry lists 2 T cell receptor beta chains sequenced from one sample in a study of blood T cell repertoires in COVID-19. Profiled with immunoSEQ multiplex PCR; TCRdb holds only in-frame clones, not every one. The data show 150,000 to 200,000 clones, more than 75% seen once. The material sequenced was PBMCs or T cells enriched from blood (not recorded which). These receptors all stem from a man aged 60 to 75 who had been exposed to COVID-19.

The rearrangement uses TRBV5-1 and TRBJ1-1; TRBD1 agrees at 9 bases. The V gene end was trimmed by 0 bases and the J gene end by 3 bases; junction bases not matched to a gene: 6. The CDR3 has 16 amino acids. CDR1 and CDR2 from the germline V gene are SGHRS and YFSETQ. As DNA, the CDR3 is TGCGCCAGCAGCTTGGTACAGGGGGCGCGGGACACTGAAGCTTTCTTT. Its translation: CASSLVQGARDTEAFF.

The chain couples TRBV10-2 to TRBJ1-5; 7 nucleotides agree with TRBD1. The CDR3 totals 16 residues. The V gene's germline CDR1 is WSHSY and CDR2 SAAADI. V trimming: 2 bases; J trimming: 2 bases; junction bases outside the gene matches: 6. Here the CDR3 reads CASSEGRGYGNQPQHF. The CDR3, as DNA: TGCGCCAGCAGTGAGGGCAGGGGGTATGGCAATCAGCCCCAGCATTTT.